The text below deals with one TCR beta chain. Its antigen remains unknown. Given a much more abundant clone one base away, this may be a read error. The authors built TCR beta libraries using iRepertoire HTBI primers and Arm-PCR of CDR3 regions. TCRdb ran MiXCR on the multiplex PCR reads and lists one entry per CDR3 protein. This sample has roughly 700,000 distinct CDR3 sequences, with about 30% found just once. This sample is part of a study of regulatory T cells in long-lasting Graves disease. Overall study: Persistent Graves' disease meant over 5 years of antithyroid drugs with positive TSH receptor antibodies.

The CDR3 covers 14 residues. CDR1 MNHEY and CDR2 SVGEGT come from the germline V gene. V lost 5 bases to trimming and J lost 4 bases, with 14 bases between them. Whole-study findings and limits: More public clonotypes were shared by persistent patients (around 3,000) than by new patients (roughly 930).

Time point noted: persistent/refractory GD, antithyroid drugs over 5 years with positive TRAb. Extracted RNA from PBMCs served as the source of the TCR library. This TCR was recovered from a female donor with Graves disease. Here the sequenced sample was peripheral blood mononuclear cells (PBMCs), taken when the disease was refractory, from a patient treated with antithyroid drugs. The rearrangement joins TRBV6-2 or TRBV6-3 to TRBJ1-1; tentatively, D is TRBD1 (5 bases). CDR3 coding DNA: TGTGCCAGCAGTCTAGGGGCCCCGAGCACTGAAGCTTTCTTT. Amino acids: CASSLGAPSTEAFF.